This T cell receptor beta chain was sequenced during a study of CD8 T cells in ankylosing spondylitis. The study's findings and limits: For ankylosing spondylitis blood, a TCR beta motif of seven to nine highly homologous variants appeared characteristic. Disease-linked clones displayed a CD8+ phenotype and appeared relatively rarely in peripheral blood.

TCRdb re-analysed the 5' RACE reads in MiXCR, keeping a single row per CDR3 protein. The table lists 150,000 to 200,000 distinct CDR3 sequences, under 15% of them singletons. J was trimmed by 0 bases and V by 4 bases; bases with no gene match: 3. This CDR3 contains 16 residues. Germline V gene data show CDR1 as SGHKS and CDR2 as YYEKEE (reference sequence). This clonotype was counted a few times. No antigen is known for it. The V call is TRBV5-5, the J call TRBJ2-6; 8 nucleotides align to TRBD1. The origin of this receptor is a female donor with ankylosing spondylitis or in good health (not recorded which). Source material: blood, either unsorted or a sorted T cell fraction (not recorded which). CDR3 sequence reads: CASSRTGGSGANVLTF. In DNA, the CDR3 is TGTGCCAGCAGCCGAACAGGGGGCTCTGGGGCCAACGTCCTGACTTTC.